These 8 T cell receptor beta chains originate from one sample sequenced in a study of blood T cell repertoires in COVID-19. Measured with immunoSEQ multiplex PCR; TCRdb has only the in-frame clones, and not every one. The table lists 140,000 to 150,000 clones, 84% of them singletons, with roughly 4.8% in the top ten. The sample taken for sequencing was peripheral blood. These receptors came from a human donor in a cohort sampled during active COVID-19.

V usage is TRBV3-1 (or the pseudogene TRBV3-2) and J usage is TRBJ1-6, with TRBD1 identical over 10 bases. Germline assignment: CDR1 LGHDT and CDR2 YNNKEL (reference sequence). CDR3 length: 16 amino acids. V lost 3 bases to trimming and J lost 7 bases; unmatched junction nucleotides: 6. Here the CDR3 DNA reads TGTGCCAGCAGCCAGTCTGTGGGACAGGGGAATTCACCCCTCCACTTT. This translates into CASSQSVGQGNSPLHF.

The chain links TRBV5-4 to TRBJ2-5; weak D call: TRBD2 (6 bases). Per germline, CDR1 SGHNT and CDR2 YYREEE (reference sequence). The CDR3 consists of 14 residues. The V end was cut by 0 bases, the J end by 4 bases, with 10 bases between. The CDR3 DNA reads TGTGCCAGCAGCTTGGCCTTCGGGGGAGAGACCCAGTACTTC. Protein: CASSLAFGGETQYF.

This clone was seen only a few times. This chain links TRBV28 with TRBJ2-7; 8 bases line up with TRBD1. With V trimmed by 6 bases and J by 4 bases, 11 bases remained unmatched. From germline, CDR1 is MDHEN and CDR2 SYDVKM. This CDR3 comprises 15 residues. In nucleotides, the CDR3 is TGTGCCAGCAGGGACAGGGAAGGTTATCGGTACGAGCAGTACTTC. Amino acids: CASRDREGYRYEQYF.

This clone has a single count. The V gene is TRBV25-1, the J gene TRBJ2-3; weak D call: TRBD1 (6 bases). There are 13 residues in the CDR3. Germline CDR1 and CDR2: MGHDK and SYGVNS. Trimming stripped 6 bases from V and 5 bases from J, with 12 bases between. The CDR3 nucleotides read TGTGCCAGCAGGGGGGCCGGGATAGATACGCAGTATTTT. Protein sequence: CASRGAGIDTQYF. Together with reference TRBV25-1 and TRBJ2-3, the CDR3 gives the full variable domain: EADIYQTPRYLVIGTGKKITLECSQTMGHDKMYWYQQDPGMELHLIHYSYGVNSTEKGDLSSESTVSRIRTEHFPLTLESARPSHTSQYLCASRGAGIDTQYFGPGTRLTVL.

The chain carries TRBV28 and TRBJ2-3, with 12 bases that match TRBD2. V was pared by 2 bases and J by 5 bases, with 14 bases of the junction left unmatched. CDR1 is MDHEN and CDR2 is SYDVKM in the germline V gene. This CDR3 comprises 19 residues. Here the CDR3 DNA reads TGTGCCAGCAGTTTAGGGCCTAGCGGGGGGGCCGTTTATGAAGATACGCAGTATTTT. The encoded protein is CASSLGPSGGAVYEDTQYF.

The gene calls are TRBV18 and TRBJ1-1; 8 positions agree with TRBD1. J was trimmed by 5 bases and V by 2 bases; bases with no gene match: 10. Germline CDR1 reads KGHSH; CDR2 reads LQKENI. The CDR3 spans 16 residues. This CDR3 reads CASSPTTKRQGTEAFF. CDR3 coding DNA: TGTGCCAGCTCACCAACAACAAAACGACAGGGGACTGAAGCTTTCTTT.

The chain carries TRBV30 and TRBJ1-4; 7 nucleotides align to TRBD1. The CDR3 runs to 14 residues. Per germline, CDR1 GTSNPN and CDR2 SVGIG (reference sequence). The V gene end was trimmed by 2 bases and the J gene end by 4 bases; junction bases not matched to a gene: 4. For the CDR3, the DNA is TGTGCCTGGAGTATCGGGACAGTTAATGAAAAACTGTTTTTT. Protein sequence: CAWSIGTVNEKLFF.

This clone was counted once. The chain couples TRBV7-2 to TRBJ2-5; 11 nucleotides agree with TRBD2. Unmatched junction bases numbered 5, after V lost 1 base and J lost 4 bases. CDR3 size: 16 residues. Germline-derived CDR1 and CDR2 are SGHTA and FQGNSA. The CDR3 reads CASSLVSGGAGETQYF. DNA of the CDR3: TGTGCCAGCAGCTTAGTTAGCGGGGGGGCCGGAGAGACCCAGTACTTC. Supplemented by reference TRBV7-2 and TRBJ2-5, the full variable domain reads GAGVSQSPSNKVTEKGKDVELRCDPISGHTALYWYRQSLGQGLEFLIYFQGNSAPDKSGLPSDRFSAERTGGSVSTLTIQRTQQEDSAVYLCASSLVSGGAGETQYFGPGTRLLVL.